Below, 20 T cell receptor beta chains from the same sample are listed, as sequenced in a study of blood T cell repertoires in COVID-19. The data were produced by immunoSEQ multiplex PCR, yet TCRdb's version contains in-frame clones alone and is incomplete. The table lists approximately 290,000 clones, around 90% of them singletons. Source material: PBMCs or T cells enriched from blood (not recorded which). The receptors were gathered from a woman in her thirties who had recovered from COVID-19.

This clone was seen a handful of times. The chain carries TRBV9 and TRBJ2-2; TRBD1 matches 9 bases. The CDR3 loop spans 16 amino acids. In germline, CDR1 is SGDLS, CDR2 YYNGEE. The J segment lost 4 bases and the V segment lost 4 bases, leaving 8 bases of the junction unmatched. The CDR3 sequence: CASSKEGTGRTGELFF. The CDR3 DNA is TGTGCCAGCAGCAAAGAAGGGACAGGGCGCACCGGGGAGCTGTTTTTT.

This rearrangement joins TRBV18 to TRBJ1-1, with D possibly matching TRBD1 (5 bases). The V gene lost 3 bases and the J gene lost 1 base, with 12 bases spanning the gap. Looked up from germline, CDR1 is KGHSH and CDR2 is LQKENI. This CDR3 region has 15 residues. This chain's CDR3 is CASSPTPGGNTEAFF. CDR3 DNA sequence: TGTGCCAGCTCACCCACTCCGGGGGGGAACACTGAAGCTTTCTTT.

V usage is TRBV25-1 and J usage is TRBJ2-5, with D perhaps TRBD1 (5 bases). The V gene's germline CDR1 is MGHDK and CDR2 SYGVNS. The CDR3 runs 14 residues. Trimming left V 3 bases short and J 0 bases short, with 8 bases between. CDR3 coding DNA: TGTGCCAGCAGTGATGTAGGGGACCAAGAGACCCAGTACTTC. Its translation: CASSDVGDQETQYF.

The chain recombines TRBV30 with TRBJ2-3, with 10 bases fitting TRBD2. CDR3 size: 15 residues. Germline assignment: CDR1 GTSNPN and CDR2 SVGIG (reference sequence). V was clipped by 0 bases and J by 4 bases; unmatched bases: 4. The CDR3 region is CAWSVKAGGSDTQYF. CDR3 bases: TGTGCCTGGAGTGTAAAAGCGGGAGGGTCAGATACGCAGTATTTT.

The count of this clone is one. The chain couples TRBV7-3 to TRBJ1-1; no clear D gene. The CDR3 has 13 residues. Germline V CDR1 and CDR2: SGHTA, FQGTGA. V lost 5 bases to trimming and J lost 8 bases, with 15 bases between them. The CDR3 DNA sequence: TGTGCCAGCAGCCCCTTCGGAGGTGGGGAAGCTTTCTTT. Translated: CASSPFGGGEAFF.

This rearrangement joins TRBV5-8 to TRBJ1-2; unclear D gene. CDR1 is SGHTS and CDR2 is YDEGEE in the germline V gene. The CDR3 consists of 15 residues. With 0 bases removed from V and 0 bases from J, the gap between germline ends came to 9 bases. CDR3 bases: TGTGCCAGCAGCTTGGTTGGAGGAGCTAACTATGGCTACACCTTC. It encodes CASSLVGGANYGYTF.

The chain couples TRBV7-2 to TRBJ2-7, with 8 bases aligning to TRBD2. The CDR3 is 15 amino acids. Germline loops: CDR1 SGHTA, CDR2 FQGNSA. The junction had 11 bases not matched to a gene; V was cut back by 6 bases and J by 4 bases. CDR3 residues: CASRPDSGNWYEQYF. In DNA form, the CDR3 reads TGTGCCAGCAGGCCTGATAGCGGGAATTGGTACGAGCAGTACTTC.

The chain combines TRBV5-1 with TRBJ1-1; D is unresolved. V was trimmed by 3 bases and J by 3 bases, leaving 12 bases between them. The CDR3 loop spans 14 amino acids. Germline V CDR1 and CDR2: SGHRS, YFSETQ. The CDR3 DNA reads TGCGCCAGCAGCTATGGATTCCGGGACACTGAAGCTTTCTTT. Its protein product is CASSYGFRDTEAFF.

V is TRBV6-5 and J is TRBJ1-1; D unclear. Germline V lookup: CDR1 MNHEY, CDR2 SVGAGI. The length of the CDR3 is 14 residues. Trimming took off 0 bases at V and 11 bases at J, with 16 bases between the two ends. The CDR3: CASSYSFPLNGAFF. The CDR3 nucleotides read TGTGCCAGCAGTTACTCGTTCCCCCTCAACGGGGCTTTCTTT.

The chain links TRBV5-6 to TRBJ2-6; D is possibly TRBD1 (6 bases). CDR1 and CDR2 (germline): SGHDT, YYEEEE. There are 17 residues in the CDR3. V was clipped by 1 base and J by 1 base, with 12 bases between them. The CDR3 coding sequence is TGTGCCAGCAGCTTGAGTCAGGGGATTTCTGGGGCCAACGTCCTGACTTTC. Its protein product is CASSLSQGISGANVLTF.

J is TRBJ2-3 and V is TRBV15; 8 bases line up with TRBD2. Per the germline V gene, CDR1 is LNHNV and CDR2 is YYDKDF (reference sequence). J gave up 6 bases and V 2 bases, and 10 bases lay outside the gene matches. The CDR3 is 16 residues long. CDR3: CATSRMPREAGDTQYF. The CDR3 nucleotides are TGTGCCACCAGCAGAATGCCGCGGGAGGCTGGGGATACGCAGTATTTT.

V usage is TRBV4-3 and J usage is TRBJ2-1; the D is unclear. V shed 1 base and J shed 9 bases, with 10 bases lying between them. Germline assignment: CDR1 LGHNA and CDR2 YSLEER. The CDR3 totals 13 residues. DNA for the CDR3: TGCGCCAGCAGCCAAGCTATACTCACTGAGCAGTTCTTC. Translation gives CASSQAILTEQFF.

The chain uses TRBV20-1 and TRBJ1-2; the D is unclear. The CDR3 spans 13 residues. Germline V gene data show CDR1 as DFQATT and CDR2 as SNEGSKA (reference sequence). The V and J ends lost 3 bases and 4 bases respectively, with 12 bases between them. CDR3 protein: CSASSLRIYGYTF. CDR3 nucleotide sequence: TGCAGTGCTAGTTCTCTGCGAATCTATGGCTACACCTTC.

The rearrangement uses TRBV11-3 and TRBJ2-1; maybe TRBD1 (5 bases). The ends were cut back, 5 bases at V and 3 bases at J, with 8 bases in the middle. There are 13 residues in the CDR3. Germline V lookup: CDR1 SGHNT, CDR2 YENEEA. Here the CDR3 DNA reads TGTGCCAGCAGCACCGACAGCTACAATGAGCAGTTCTTC. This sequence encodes CASSTDSYNEQFF.

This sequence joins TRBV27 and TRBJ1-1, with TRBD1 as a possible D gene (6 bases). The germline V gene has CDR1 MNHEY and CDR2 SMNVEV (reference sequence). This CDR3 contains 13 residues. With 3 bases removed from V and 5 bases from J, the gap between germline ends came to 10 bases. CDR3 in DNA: TGTGCCAGCAGTTTCCAGGGGTTTACTGAAGCTTTCTTT. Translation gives CASSFQGFTEAFF.

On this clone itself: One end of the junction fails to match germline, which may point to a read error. The CDR3 sequence is CASSQVFLGETHYF. The CDR3 coding sequence is TGCGCCAGCAGCCAAGTTTTCCTGGGAGAGACCCATTACTTC. This chain uses TRBV4-1 with TRBJ2-5, with D perhaps TRBD2 (5 bases). Germline CDR1 reads MGHRA; CDR2 reads YSYEKL. The CDR3 covers 14 residues.

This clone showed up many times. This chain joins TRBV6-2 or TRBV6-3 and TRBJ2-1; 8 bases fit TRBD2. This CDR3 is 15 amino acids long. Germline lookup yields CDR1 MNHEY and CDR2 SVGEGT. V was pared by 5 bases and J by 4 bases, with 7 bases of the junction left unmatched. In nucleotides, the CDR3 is TGTGCCAGCAGTCCCAGCGGGGGAGGGTACAATGAGCAGTTCTTC. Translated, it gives CASSPSGGGYNEQFF.

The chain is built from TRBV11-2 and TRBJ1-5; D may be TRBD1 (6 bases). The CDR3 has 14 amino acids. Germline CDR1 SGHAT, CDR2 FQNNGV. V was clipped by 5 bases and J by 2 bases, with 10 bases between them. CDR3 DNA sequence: TGTGCCAGCAGCCCGACAGGACGCAATCAGCCCCAGCATTTT. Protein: CASSPTGRNQPQHF.

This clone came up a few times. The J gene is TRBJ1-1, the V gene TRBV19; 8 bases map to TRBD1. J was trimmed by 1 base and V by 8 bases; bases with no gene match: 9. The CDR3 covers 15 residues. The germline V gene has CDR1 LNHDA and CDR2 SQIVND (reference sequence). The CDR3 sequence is CASSPVGTGNTEAFF. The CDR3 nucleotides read TGTGCCAGTTCCCCCGTTGGGACAGGGAACACTGAAGCTTTCTTT.

The CDR3 coding sequence is TGTGCCAGCAGCCTGAGGGGAGGGATTAGCTACACCTTC. This sequence encodes CASSLRGGISYTF. The chain has TRBV7-9 and TRBJ1-2, with D maybe TRBD1 (5 bases). The germline V gene has CDR1 SEHNR and CDR2 FQNEAQ (reference sequence). This CDR3 is built from 13 residues. With 5 bases removed from V and 9 bases from J, the gap between germline ends came to 16 bases.